The table lists the clone carrying this T cell receptor (beta chain) with a few counts. Its matching antigen is unknown. Building the TCR beta libraries relied on iRepertoire HTBI primers, and CDR3 regions underwent Arm-PCR. TCRdb itself ran the multiplex PCR reads through MiXCR, one entry per CDR3 protein. The repertoire includes 650,000 to 850,000 distinct CDR3 sequences, around 30% of them detected once, and roughly 41% sits in the top ten. Germline V gene data show CDR1 as SGHVS and CDR2 as FNYEAQ. The V end lost 1 base, the J end lost 0 bases, and 7 bases lay between the germline ends. The CDR3 totals 14 residues. These data originate in a study of regulatory T cells in long-lasting Graves disease. Study background: By definition, persistent Graves' disease involved antithyroid drugs for over 5 years alongside positive TSH receptor antibodies. Overall study findings and caveats: Among persistent patients, a larger number of public clonotypes were shared (around 2,700) than among newly diagnosed patients (just over 950).

Specified time point: persistent/refractory GD, antithyroid drugs over 5 years with positive TRAb. From PBMCs, RNA was extracted and then used to make the TCR library. V is TRBV7-6 and J is TRBJ2-7; D gene unclear. The clonotype originates from a female donor with Graves disease. The input for sequencing was peripheral blood mononuclear cells (PBMCs), taken when the disease was refractory, from a patient treated with antithyroid drugs. CDR3 coding DNA: TGTGCCAGCAGCTTAGGGCCGGACTCCTACGAGCAGTACTTC. This encodes CASSLGPDSYEQYF. Supplemented by reference TRBV7-6 and TRBJ2-7, the full variable domain reads GAGVSQSPRYKVTKRGQDVALRCDPISGHVSLYWYRQALGQGPEFLTYFNYEAQQDKSGLPNDRFSAERPEGSISTLTIQRTEQRDSAMYRCASSLGPDSYEQYFGPGTRLTVT.